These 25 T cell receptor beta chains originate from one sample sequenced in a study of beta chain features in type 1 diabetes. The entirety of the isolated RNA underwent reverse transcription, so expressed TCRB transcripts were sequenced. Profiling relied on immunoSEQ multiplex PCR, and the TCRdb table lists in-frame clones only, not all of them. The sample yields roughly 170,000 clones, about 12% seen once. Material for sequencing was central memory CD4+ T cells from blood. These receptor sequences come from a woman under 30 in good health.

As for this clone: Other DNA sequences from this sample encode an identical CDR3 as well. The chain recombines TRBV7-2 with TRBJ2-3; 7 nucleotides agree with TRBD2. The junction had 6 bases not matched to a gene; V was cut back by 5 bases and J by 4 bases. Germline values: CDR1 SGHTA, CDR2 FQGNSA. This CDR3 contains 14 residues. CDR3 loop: CASSPGLDPDTQYF. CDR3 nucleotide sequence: TGTGCCAGCAGCCCTGGACTAGACCCAGATACGCAGTATTTT.

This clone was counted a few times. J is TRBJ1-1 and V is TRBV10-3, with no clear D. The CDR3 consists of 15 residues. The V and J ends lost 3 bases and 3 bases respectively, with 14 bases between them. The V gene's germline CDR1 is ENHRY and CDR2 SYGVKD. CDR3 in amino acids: CAISERRAADTEAFF. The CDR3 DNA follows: TGTGCCATCAGTGAAAGGAGGGCGGCGGACACTGAAGCTTTCTTT.

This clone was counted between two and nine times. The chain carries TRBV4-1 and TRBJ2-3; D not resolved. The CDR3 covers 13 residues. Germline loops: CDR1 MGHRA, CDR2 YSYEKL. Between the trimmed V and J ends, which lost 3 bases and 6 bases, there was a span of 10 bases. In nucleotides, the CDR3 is TGCGCCAGCAGCCACGAGACGAGGGATACGCAGTATTTT. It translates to CASSHETRDTQYF.

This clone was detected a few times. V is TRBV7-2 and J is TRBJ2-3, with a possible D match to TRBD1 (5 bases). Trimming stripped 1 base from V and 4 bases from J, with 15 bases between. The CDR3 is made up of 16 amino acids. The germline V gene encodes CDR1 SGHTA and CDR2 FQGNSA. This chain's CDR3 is CASSLGPAGQADTQYF. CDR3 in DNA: TGTGCCAGCAGCTTAGGTCCGGCAGGGCAGGCAGATACGCAGTATTTT.

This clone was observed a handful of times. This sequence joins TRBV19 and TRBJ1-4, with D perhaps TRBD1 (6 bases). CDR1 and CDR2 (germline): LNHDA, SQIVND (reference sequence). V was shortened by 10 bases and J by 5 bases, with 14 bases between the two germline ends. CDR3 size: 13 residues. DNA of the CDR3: TGTGCCACCTCAGGACAGAGGAATGAAAAACTGTTTTTT. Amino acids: CATSGQRNEKLFF.

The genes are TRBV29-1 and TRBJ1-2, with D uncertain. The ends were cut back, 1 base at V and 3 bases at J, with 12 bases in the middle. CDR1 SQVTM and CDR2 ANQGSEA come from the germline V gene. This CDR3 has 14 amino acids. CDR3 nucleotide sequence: TGCAGCGTTGAAGGGAGGGTGGACGACTATGGCTACACCTTC. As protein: CSVEGRVDDYGYTF. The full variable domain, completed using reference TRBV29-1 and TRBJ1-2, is SAVISQKPSRDICQRGTSLTIQCQVDSQVTMMFWYRQQPGQSLTLIATANQGSEATYESGFVIDKFPISRPNLTFSTLTVSNMSPEDSSIYLCSVEGRVDDYGYTFGSGTRLTVV.

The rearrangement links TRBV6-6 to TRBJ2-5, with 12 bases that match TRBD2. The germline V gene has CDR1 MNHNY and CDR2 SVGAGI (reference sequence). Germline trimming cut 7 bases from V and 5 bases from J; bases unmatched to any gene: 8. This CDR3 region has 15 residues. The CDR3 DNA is TGTGCCAGCAAACCTAGCGGGAGGGCCGGTGAGACCCAGTACTTC. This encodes CASKPSGRAGETQYF.

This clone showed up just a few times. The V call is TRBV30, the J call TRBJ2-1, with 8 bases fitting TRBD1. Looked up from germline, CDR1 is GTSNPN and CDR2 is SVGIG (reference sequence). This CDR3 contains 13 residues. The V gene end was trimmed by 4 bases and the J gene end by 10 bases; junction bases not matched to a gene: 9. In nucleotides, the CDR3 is TGTGCCTGGACAAAAGTTGACAGGGGAGAGCAGTTCTTC. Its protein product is CAWTKVDRGEQFF.

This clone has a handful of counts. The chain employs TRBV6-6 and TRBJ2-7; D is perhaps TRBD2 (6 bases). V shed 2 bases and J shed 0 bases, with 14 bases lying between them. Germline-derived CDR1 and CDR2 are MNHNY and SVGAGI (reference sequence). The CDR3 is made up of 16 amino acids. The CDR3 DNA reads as TGTGCCAGCAGTTACCAACAGACTAGGGGCTCCTACGAGCAGTACTTC. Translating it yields CASSYQQTRGSYEQYF.

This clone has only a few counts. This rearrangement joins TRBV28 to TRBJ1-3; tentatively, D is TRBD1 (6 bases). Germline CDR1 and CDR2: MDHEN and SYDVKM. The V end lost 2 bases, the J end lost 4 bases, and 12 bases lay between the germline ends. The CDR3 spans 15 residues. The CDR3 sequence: CASSLMGARGNTIYF. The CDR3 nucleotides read TGTGCCAGCAGTTTAATGGGGGCGCGCGGAAACACCATATATTTT. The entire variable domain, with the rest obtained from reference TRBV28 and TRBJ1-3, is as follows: DVKVTQSSRYLVKRTGEKVFLECVQDMDHENMFWYRQDPGLGLRLIYFSYDVKMKEKGDIPEGYSVSREKKERFSLILESASTNQTSMYLCASSLMGARGNTIYFGEGSWLTVV.

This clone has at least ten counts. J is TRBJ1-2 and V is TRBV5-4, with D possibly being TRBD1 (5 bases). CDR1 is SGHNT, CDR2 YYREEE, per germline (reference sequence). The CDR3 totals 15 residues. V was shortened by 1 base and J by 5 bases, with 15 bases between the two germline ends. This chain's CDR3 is CASSLRAGRGYGYTF. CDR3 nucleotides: TGTGCCAGCAGCTTGAGGGCGGGGCGGGGGTATGGCTACACCTTC.

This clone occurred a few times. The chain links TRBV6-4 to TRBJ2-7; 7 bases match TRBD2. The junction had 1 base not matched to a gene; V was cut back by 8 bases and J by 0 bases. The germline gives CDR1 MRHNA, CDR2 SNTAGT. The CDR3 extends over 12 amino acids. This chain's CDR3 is CASGRVSYEQYF. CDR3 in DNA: TGTGCCAGCGGGAGGGTCTCCTACGAGCAGTACTTC.

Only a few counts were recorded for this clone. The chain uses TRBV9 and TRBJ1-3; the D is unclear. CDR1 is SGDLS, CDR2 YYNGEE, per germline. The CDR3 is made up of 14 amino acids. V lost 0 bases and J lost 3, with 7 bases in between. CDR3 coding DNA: TGTGCCAGCAGCGTAGGAGACTTTGGAAACACCATATATTTT. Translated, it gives CASSVGDFGNTIYF.

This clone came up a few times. Written as DNA, the CDR3 is TGTGCCAGCAGCCCTGACTATGGCTACACCTTC. Translated: CASSPDYGYTF. The chain links TRBV28 to TRBJ1-2; D is ambiguous. The germline V gene has CDR1 MDHEN and CDR2 SYDVKM. The V end lost 6 bases, the J end lost 3 bases, and 5 bases lay between the germline ends. This CDR3 contains 11 residues.

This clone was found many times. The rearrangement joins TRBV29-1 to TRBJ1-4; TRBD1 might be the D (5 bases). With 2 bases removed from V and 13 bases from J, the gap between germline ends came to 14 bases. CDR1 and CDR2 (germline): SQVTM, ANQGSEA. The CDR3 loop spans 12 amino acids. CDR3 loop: CSVESDDRRLFF. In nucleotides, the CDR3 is TGCAGCGTTGAATCGGATGACAGACGACTGTTTTTT.

Written as DNA, the CDR3 is TGTGCCAGCAGCTTAGTTTTAGGGGGAGACCAGCCCCAGCATTTT. It codes for CASSLVLGGDQPQHF. V gene TRBV7-2 combines with J gene TRBJ1-5, with D maybe TRBD1 (6 bases). The length of the CDR3 is 15 residues. Trimming stripped 1 base from V and 7 bases from J, with 14 bases between. Germline V gene sequence: CDR1 SGHTA, CDR2 FQGNSA.

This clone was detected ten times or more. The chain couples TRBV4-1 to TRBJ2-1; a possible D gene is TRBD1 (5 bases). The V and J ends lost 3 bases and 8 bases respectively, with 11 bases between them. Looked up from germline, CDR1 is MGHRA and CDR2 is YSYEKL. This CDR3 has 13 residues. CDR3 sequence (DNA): TGCGCCAGCAGCCACTGGGGCGTAGATGAGCAGTTCTTC. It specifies CASSHWGVDEQFF.

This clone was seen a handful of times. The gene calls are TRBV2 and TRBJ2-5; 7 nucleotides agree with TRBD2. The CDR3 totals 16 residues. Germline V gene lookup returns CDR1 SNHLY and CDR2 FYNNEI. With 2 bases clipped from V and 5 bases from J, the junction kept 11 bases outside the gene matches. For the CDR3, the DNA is TGTGCCAGCAGTGAACTAGTCGCGGGAGCGGGGGAGACCCAGTACTTC. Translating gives CASSELVAGAGETQYF.

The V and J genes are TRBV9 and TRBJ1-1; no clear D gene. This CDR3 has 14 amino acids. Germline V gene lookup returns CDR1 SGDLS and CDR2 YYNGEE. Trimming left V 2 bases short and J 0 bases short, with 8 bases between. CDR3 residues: CASSVRIMNTEAFF. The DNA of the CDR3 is TGTGCCAGCAGCGTCAGAATCATGAACACTGAAGCTTTCTTT.

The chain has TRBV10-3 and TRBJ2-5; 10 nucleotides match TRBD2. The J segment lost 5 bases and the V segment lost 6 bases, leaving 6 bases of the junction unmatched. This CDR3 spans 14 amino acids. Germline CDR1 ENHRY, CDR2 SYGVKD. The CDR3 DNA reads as TGTGCCATCAGATCTAGCGGGAGACAGGAGACCCAGTACTTC. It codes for CAIRSSGRQETQYF.

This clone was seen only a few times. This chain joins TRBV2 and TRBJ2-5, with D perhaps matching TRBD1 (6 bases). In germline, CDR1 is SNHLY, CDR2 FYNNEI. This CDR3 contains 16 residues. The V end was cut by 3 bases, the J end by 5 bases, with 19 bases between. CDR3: CASSDQGSLRGETQYF. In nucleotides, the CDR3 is TGTGCCAGCAGTGACCAGGGCTCCTTAAGGGGGGAGACCCAGTACTTC.

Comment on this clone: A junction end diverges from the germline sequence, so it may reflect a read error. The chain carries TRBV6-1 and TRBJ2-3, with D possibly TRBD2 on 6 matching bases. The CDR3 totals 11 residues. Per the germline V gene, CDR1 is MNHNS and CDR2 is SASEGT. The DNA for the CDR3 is TGCCAATGGGGGAGGTCAGATACGCAGTATTTT. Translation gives CQWGRSDTQYF.

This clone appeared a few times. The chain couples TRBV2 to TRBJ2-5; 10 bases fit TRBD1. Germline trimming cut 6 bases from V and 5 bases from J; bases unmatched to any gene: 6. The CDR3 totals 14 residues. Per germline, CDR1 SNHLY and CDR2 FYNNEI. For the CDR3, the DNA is TGTGCCAGCAGCCCGACAGGGGGCGACGAGACCCAGTACTTC. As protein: CASSPTGGDETQYF.

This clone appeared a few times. The CDR3 here is CASSLALWASTGELFF. The CDR3 nucleotides are TGTGCCAGCAGCTTAGCGCTCTGGGCCTCTACGGGGGAGCTGTTTTTT. The V and J genes are TRBV7-2 and TRBJ2-2, with D hard to call. This CDR3 spans 16 amino acids. Germline CDR1 SGHTA, CDR2 FQGNSA. V lost 0 bases, J lost 8 bases, and 16 bases lay in between.

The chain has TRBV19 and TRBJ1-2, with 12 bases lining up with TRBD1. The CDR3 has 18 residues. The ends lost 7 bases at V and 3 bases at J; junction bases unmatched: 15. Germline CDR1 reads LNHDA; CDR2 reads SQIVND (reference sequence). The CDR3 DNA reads TGTGCCAGTAAGAGCCTTACCGGGACAGGGGGCGCACACTATGGCTACACCTTC. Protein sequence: CASKSLTGTGGAHYGYTF. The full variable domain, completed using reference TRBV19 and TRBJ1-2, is DGGITQSPKYLFRKEGQNVTLSCEQNLNHDAMYWYRQDPGQGLRLIYYSQIVNDFQKGDIAEGYSVSREKKESFPLTVTSAQKNPTAFYLCASKSLTGTGGAHYGYTFGSGTRLTVV.